The 22 T cell receptor beta chains below were found in one sample sequenced in a study of beta chain features in type 1 diabetes. Findings of the study overall: All four CD4+ subsets from Type 1 diabetes patients carried moderately but significantly shorter TCRB CDR3s.

No antigen is known for these receptors. The entirety of the isolated RNA underwent reverse transcription, so expressed TCRB transcripts were sequenced. Sequencing was performed with immunoSEQ multiplex PCR; in TCRdb, only in-frame clones are kept and a portion is missing. The table shows under 250,000 clones, with over 11% occurring only once. Specimen: naive CD4+ T cells from blood. The receptors originated from a man younger than 40 with type 1 diabetes.

V gene TRBV25-1 combines with J gene TRBJ2-3, with D possibly matching TRBD2 (6 bases). V was shortened by 2 bases and J by 0 bases, with 12 bases between the two germline ends. The germline CDR1 and CDR2 sequences are MGHDK and SYGVNS. This CDR3 contains 16 residues. The CDR3 protein is CASSEGSGPSTDTQYF. The CDR3 DNA is TGTGCCAGCAGTGAAGGTAGCGGCCCTAGCACAGATACGCAGTATTTT.

The V call is TRBV10-2, the J call TRBJ2-6, with 8 bases matching TRBD1. V was pared by 6 bases and J by 4 bases, with 11 bases of the junction left unmatched. Per germline, CDR1 WSHSY and CDR2 SAAADI. The CDR3 length is 17 residues. CDR3 region: CASSVDRGSGGANVLTF. In DNA form, the CDR3 reads TGCGCCAGCAGCGTCGACAGGGGATCGGGCGGGGCCAACGTCCTGACTTTC.

V gene TRBV5-1 combines with J gene TRBJ2-1; 14 bases are a match to TRBD2. This CDR3 comprises 15 residues. J gave up 9 bases and V 4 bases, and 6 bases lay outside the gene matches. CDR1 SGHRS and CDR2 YFSETQ come from the germline V gene. Here the CDR3 DNA reads TGCGCCAGCAGCGGAACCGGGACTAGCGGGAGTGAGCAGTTCTTC. Protein sequence: CASSGTGTSGSEQFF. The full variable domain, with the rest looked up from reference TRBV5-1 and TRBJ2-1, is KAGVTQTPRYLIKTRGQQVTLSCSPISGHRSVSWYQQTPGQGLQFLFEYFSETQRNKGNFPGRFSGRQFSNSRSEMNVSTLELGDSALYLCASSGTGTSGSEQFFGPGTRLTVL.

The chain recombines TRBV6-5 with TRBJ1-1; D is unclear. The CDR3 runs to 14 residues. Germline V lookup: CDR1 MNHEY, CDR2 SVGAGI. The ends were cut back, 6 bases at V and 2 bases at J, with 13 bases in the middle. DNA for the CDR3: TGTGCCAGCAGAAGTGGCCTTGTTAACACTGAAGCTTTCTTT. This codes for CASRSGLVNTEAFF.

The table lists this clone with a few counts. V is TRBV29-1 and J is TRBJ1-1; D not resolved. V was shortened by 6 bases and J by 1 base, with 15 bases between the two germline ends. From germline, CDR1 is SQVTM and CDR2 ANQGSEA. The CDR3 contains 14 residues. CDR3 in DNA: TGCAGCGTCGGGTCAGCTATAGGGAACACTGAAGCTTTCTTT. It is translated as CSVGSAIGNTEAFF.

The chain combines TRBV7-2 with TRBJ1-2; D may be TRBD1 (5 bases). V was clipped by 5 bases and J by 4 bases, with 11 bases between them. CDR1 is SGHTA and CDR2 is FQGNSA in the germline V gene. The CDR3 is 13 residues long. The CDR3 spells CASSTGGSYGYTF. The CDR3 bases are TGTGCCAGCAGCACCGGGGGTAGCTATGGCTACACCTTC.

The rearrangement links TRBV7-2 to TRBJ1-1; D perhaps matches TRBD1 (6 bases). The ends were cut back, 4 bases at V and 7 bases at J, with 16 bases in the middle. The CDR3 has 14 amino acids. Germline V lookup: CDR1 SGHTA, CDR2 FQGNSA. The CDR3 bases are TGTGCCAGCAGCTCCTCGGGACACCGGAGTGAAGCTTTCTTT. Protein sequence: CASSSSGHRSEAFF.

This clone was counted a few times. This sequence joins TRBV7-6 and TRBJ2-4, with D unresolved. Germline assignment: CDR1 SGHVS and CDR2 FNYEAQ. Trimming left V 5 bases short and J 3 bases short, with 8 bases between. This CDR3 region has 13 residues. DNA of the CDR3: TGTGCCAGCAGCGGGCAAGACAAAAACATTCAGTACTTC. This encodes CASSGQDKNIQYF.

There are a few counts of this clone. The chain links TRBV19 to TRBJ2-7; 7 bases line up with TRBD2. The V gene end was trimmed by 4 bases and the J gene end by 0 bases; junction bases not matched to a gene: 3. Germline values: CDR1 LNHDA, CDR2 SQIVND (reference sequence). This CDR3 comprises 14 residues. CDR3 sequence: CASSRTSTSYEQYF. The CDR3 DNA sequence: TGTGCCAGTAGTAGGACTAGTACCTCCTACGAGCAGTACTTC.

For this clone: The junction does not match germline at one end; this may be a read error. V gene TRBV18 combines with J gene TRBJ2-6; D is perhaps TRBD1 (6 bases). CDR1 and CDR2 (germline): KGHSH, LQKENI. The CDR3 extends over 17 amino acids. The CDR3 sequence: CASSPMQGYSGANVLTF. The CDR3 DNA follows: TGTGCCAGCTCACCAATGCAGGGGTACTCTGGAGCCAACGTCCTGACTTTC.

This clone was found a few times. The sample carries other DNA sequences with the same CDR3. This chain uses TRBV7-9 with TRBJ2-7; TRBD1 might be the D (6 bases). The germline gives CDR1 SEHNR, CDR2 FQNEAQ (reference sequence). Trimming removed 5 bases from V and 4 bases from J, with 9 bases in between. This CDR3 comprises 12 residues. The CDR3 DNA sequence: TGTGCCAGCAGCCTACAGGGTTACGAGCAGTACTTC. It specifies CASSLQGYEQYF.

This clone has a handful of counts. This rearrangement joins TRBV4-1 to TRBJ2-7; 8 nucleotides agree with TRBD1. After removal of 5 bases from V and 2 bases from J, the junction contained 11 bases not matched to a gene. The CDR3 has 16 residues. CDR1 and CDR2 (germline): MGHRA, YSYEKL. CDR3 sequence: CASSTFPGQATYEQYF. CDR3 in DNA: TGCGCCAGCAGCACTTTTCCGGGACAGGCAACCTACGAGCAGTACTTC.

V and J are TRBV29-1 and TRBJ2-6, with TRBD1 as a possible D gene (5 bases). The V gene lost 5 bases and the J gene lost 4 bases, with 9 bases spanning the gap. CDR1 SQVTM and CDR2 ANQGSEA come from the germline V gene. This CDR3 is built from 13 residues. CDR3 residues: CSVTGAGANVLTF. DNA of the CDR3: TGCAGCGTTACAGGTGCAGGGGCCAACGTCCTGACTTTC. The complete variable domain, with remaining parts taken from reference TRBV29-1 and TRBJ2-6, reads SAVISQKPSRDICQRGTSLTIQCQVDSQVTMMFWYRQQPGQSLTLIATANQGSEATYESGFVIDKFPISRPNLTFSTLTVSNMSPEDSSIYLCSVTGAGANVLTFGAGSRLTVL.

This clone was seen only a few times. The sample contains more than one DNA sequence encoding this CDR3. This chain uses TRBV7-9 with TRBJ1-1; no reliable D call. V shed 1 base and J shed 5 bases, with 8 bases lying between them. Germline lookup yields CDR1 SEHNR and CDR2 FQNEAQ (reference sequence). This CDR3 has 13 residues. The CDR3 protein is CASSLGGRTEAFF. CDR3 coding DNA: TGTGCCAGCAGCTTAGGAGGGAGAACTGAAGCTTTCTTT.

The CDR3 here is CASSPRTGTEAFF. The CDR3 DNA is TGCGCCAGCAGCCCGCGGACAGGGACTGAAGCTTTCTTT. V is TRBV5-1 and J is TRBJ1-1; TRBD1 matches at 8 bases. Losses at the gene ends were 4 bases for V and 5 bases for J; bases not matched to a gene: 4. Germline CDR1 SGHRS, CDR2 YFSETQ. The CDR3 consists of 13 residues. The variable domain in full, with the rest retrieved from reference TRBV5-1 and TRBJ1-1, is KAGVTQTPRYLIKTRGQQVTLSCSPISGHRSVSWYQQTPGQGLQFLFEYFSETQRNKGNFPGRFSGRQFSNSRSEMNVSTLELGDSALYLCASSPRTGTEAFFGQGTRLTVV.

The rearrangement uses TRBV14 and TRBJ2-7; 8 bases map to TRBD2. The CDR3 is made up of 13 amino acids. V shed 2 bases, J shed 7 bases, and the junction held 4 bases outside the gene matches. CDR1 and CDR2 from the germline V gene are SGHDN and FVKESK. CDR3 sequence reads: CASSQFAGGEQYF. The DNA for the CDR3 is TGTGCCAGCAGCCAATTTGCGGGGGGAGAGCAGTACTTC.

This clone was seen a few times. The rearrangement joins TRBV7-9 to TRBJ2-4; maybe TRBD2 (6 bases). V shed 5 bases and J shed 0 bases, with 20 bases lying between them. The CDR3 totals 18 residues. Germline V gene sequence: CDR1 SEHNR, CDR2 FQNEAQ (reference sequence). The CDR3 loop reads CASSDSPAGNLAKNIQYF. The DNA for the CDR3 is TGTGCCAGCAGCGACTCCCCCGCGGGAAATCTAGCCAAAAACATTCAGTACTTC.

The chain links TRBV6-1 to TRBJ1-4; TRBD1 might be the D (5 bases). The germline gives CDR1 MNHNS, CDR2 SASEGT. The CDR3 has 12 amino acids. V was cut by 3 bases and J by 7 bases, with 6 bases left in between. CDR3 in amino acids: CASSEGGEKLFF. The CDR3 DNA reads TGTGCCAGCAGTGAGGGGGGTGAAAAACTGTTTTTT.

This clone has only a few counts. This chain uses TRBV30 with TRBJ2-3; TRBD2 aligns across 8 bases. Germline V gene sequence: CDR1 GTSNPN, CDR2 SVGIG (reference sequence). V shed 4 bases, J shed 5 bases, and the junction held 14 bases outside the gene matches. The CDR3 consists of 16 residues. CDR3 DNA sequence: TGTGCCTGGAACCCTGGAGGGGCGGGAGGAAGAGATACGCAGTATTTT. It translates to CAWNPGGAGGRDTQYF. Based on the CDR3 plus reference TRBV30 and TRBJ2-3, the full variable domain is SQTIHQWPATLVQPVGSPLSLECTVEGTSNPNLYWYRQAAGRGLQLLFYSVGIGQISSEVPQNLSASRPQDRQFILSSKKLLLSDSGFYLCAWNPGGAGGRDTQYFGPGTRLTVL.

Points on this clone: One junction end disagrees with the germline gene, perhaps due to a read error. The rearrangement joins TRBV5-1 to TRBJ2-1; D possibly corresponds to TRBD1 (6 bases). From germline, CDR1 is SGHRS and CDR2 YFSETQ. This CDR3 has 16 amino acids. The DNA for the CDR3 is TGCGCCAGCAGCTCCGGGACATTACTCAACTACGATGAGCAGTTCTTC. It encodes CASSSGTLLNYDEQFF.

The count of this clone is one. The CDR3 DNA follows: TGTGCCAGCAGCTTGGGACAGGGAGAGCAGTTCTTC. Protein: CASSLGQGEQFF. The genes are TRBV5-6 and TRBJ2-1, with 7 bases aligning to TRBD1. After removal of 0 bases from V and 10 bases from J, the junction contained 1 base not matched to a gene. CDR1 is SGHDT, CDR2 YYEEEE, per germline. The CDR3 spans 12 residues.

The V and J genes are TRBV29-1 and TRBJ1-1; D remains ambiguous. This CDR3 contains 13 residues. Germline CDR1 and CDR2: SQVTM and ANQGSEA. Trimming removed 3 bases from V and 8 bases from J, with 16 bases in between. CDR3 in amino acids: CSVEGQPSIEAFF. In nucleotides, the CDR3 is TGCAGCGTTGAGGGCCAACCCTCCATAGAAGCTTTCTTT.